The next 25 T cell receptor beta chains were all read from a single sample in a study of Ad26.COV2.S vaccination and SARS-CoV-2 variants (dated by TCRdb to the early 2020s). The library was produced with the immunoSEQ multiplex PCR assay. TCRdb's version of the immuneACCESS table is confined to in-frame rearrangements and falls short of the full clone set. An unresolved V gene accounts for under half of the shortfall where checked; the remainder is of unknown origin. The sample table contains roughly 500,000 clones; only one count was recorded for approximately 89% of them. The ten largest clones take up approximately 2.5% of the sample. The treatment or condition label corresponds to: about 20 received Ad26.COV2.S at low or high dose, single or two shots; 5 received placebo; per-sample allocation not given. For vaccine and placebo recipients, repertoires were sequenced using samples collected on day 63 after the first injection.

This specimen was peripheral blood, taken in a trial of Ad26.COV2.S vaccine versus placebo. The receptors were sampled from a person aged 18-60 years who received the Ad26.COV2.S COVID-19 vaccine or a placebo.

The rearrangement links TRBV28 to TRBJ1-1; 12 bases align to TRBD1. Per the germline V gene, CDR1 is MDHEN and CDR2 is SYDVKM. V lost 6 bases and J lost 9; bases outside the gene matches: 5. The CDR3 has 13 residues. The CDR3 DNA sequence: TGTGCCAGCAGACTGGGACAGGGGGCGCAAGCTTTCTTT. As protein: CASRLGQGAQAFF.

The chain links TRBV2 to TRBJ2-6; D possibly corresponds to TRBD2 (6 bases). The V and J ends lost 6 bases and 2 bases respectively, with 8 bases between them. The CDR3 spans 14 residues. Germline V gives CDR1 SNHLY, CDR2 FYNNEI. The CDR3 DNA sequence: TGTGCCAGCAGCCGGGGGACTGGGGCCAACGTCCTGACTTTC. This gives the protein CASSRGTGANVLTF.

The V and J genes are TRBV4-3 and TRBJ1-2; maybe TRBD1 (5 bases). V lost 8 bases to trimming and J lost 3 bases, with 16 bases between them. The V gene's germline CDR1 is LGHNA and CDR2 YSLEER. This CDR3 has 14 residues. CDR3 nucleotide sequence: TGCGCCAGCCAACGGGGCCAACGGGACTATGGCTACACCTTC. This codes for CASQRGQRDYGYTF.

The chain combines TRBV9 with TRBJ2-1; TRBD2 matches at 12 bases. The V gene's germline CDR1 is SGDLS and CDR2 YYNGEE. The CDR3 consists of 20 residues. V shed 2 bases, J shed 1 base, and the junction held 13 bases outside the gene matches. The CDR3 here is CASSVGLAGGPGRSYNEQFF. The DNA for the CDR3 is TGTGCCAGCAGCGTGGGTCTAGCGGGAGGGCCAGGTAGATCCTACAATGAGCAGTTCTTC.

The gene calls are TRBV15 and TRBJ2-7; D unresolved. Germline loops: CDR1 LNHNV, CDR2 YYDKDF (reference sequence). The CDR3 has 12 residues. Trimming removed 4 bases at V and 6 bases at J, with 10 bases between. The CDR3 loop reads CATSNQLAEQYV. For the CDR3, the DNA is TGTGCCACCAGCAATCAACTTGCCGAGCAGTACGTC.

V gene TRBV29-1 combines with J gene TRBJ2-7; possible D gene TRBD2, 6 bases. The V end lost 6 bases, the J end lost 2 bases, and 11 bases lay between the germline ends. The germline gives CDR1 SQVTM, CDR2 ANQGSEA. The CDR3 totals 12 residues. CDR3 loop: CSVGGDTYEQYF. The CDR3 bases are TGCAGCGTCGGCGGGGATACCTACGAGCAGTACTTC.

The chain is built from TRBV7-8 and TRBJ1-2; possibly TRBD1 for D (6 bases). Trimming cost V 5 bases and J 4 bases, with 11 bases left between them. The CDR3 contains 13 residues. Per germline, CDR1 SGHVS and CDR2 FQNEAQ. CDR3 residues: CASSGGSFYGYTF. The CDR3 DNA is TGTGCCAGCAGCGGGGGCAGCTTCTATGGCTACACCTTC.

This chain uses TRBV18 with TRBJ2-5, with 7 bases lining up with TRBD1. There are 17 residues in the CDR3. The V and J ends lost 3 bases and 7 bases, in that order; junction bases with no gene match: 17. CDR1 is KGHSH, CDR2 LQKENI, per germline. The CDR3 nucleotides read TGTGCCAGCTCACCGGAATCCCAATATACAGGGGAAGGGACCCAGTACTTC. This gives the protein CASSPESQYTGEGTQYF.

The V and J genes are TRBV6-6 and TRBJ2-5; D is unclear. Trimming removed 2 bases at V and 5 bases at J, with 15 bases between. Germline CDR1 MNHNY, CDR2 SVGAGI (reference sequence). This CDR3 contains 15 residues. The CDR3 sequence is CASSYNRQSRETQYF. The CDR3 nucleotides read TGTGCCAGCAGTTACAATCGGCAGTCCCGGGAGACCCAGTACTTC.

V and J are TRBV7-9 and TRBJ2-3, with D unclear. V was trimmed by 2 bases and J by 6 bases, leaving 6 bases between them. The CDR3 is 12 amino acids. CDR1 SEHNR and CDR2 FQNEAQ come from the germline V gene (reference sequence). Written as DNA, the CDR3 is TGTGCCAGCAGCTTAAGTCACGATACGCAGTATTTT. Amino acids: CASSLSHDTQYF.

This sequence joins TRBV5-4 and TRBJ1-5, with D hard to call. Trimming shortened V by 0 bases and J by 7 bases, and 8 bases separated the two germline ends. The CDR3 is 13 residues long. Germline assignment: CDR1 SGHNT and CDR2 YYREEE (reference sequence). The CDR3 protein is CASSLEFAQPQHF. In DNA, the CDR3 is TGTGCCAGCAGCTTGGAATTCGCGCAGCCCCAGCATTTT.

The chain is built from TRBV2 and TRBJ2-3, with 10 bases fitting TRBD2. After removal of 7 bases from V and 4 bases from J, the junction contained 8 bases not matched to a gene. CDR1 and CDR2 from the germline V gene are SNHLY and FYNNEI. The CDR3 runs 15 residues. CDR3 amino acids: CASNEREGGADTQYF. The DNA of the CDR3 is TGTGCCAGCAATGAGCGGGAGGGAGGGGCAGATACGCAGTATTTT.

This chain uses TRBV20-1 with TRBJ2-5, with no clear D. This CDR3 region has 10 residues. The ends were cut back, 3 bases at V and 5 bases at J, with 4 bases in the middle. Germline lookup yields CDR1 DFQATT and CDR2 SNEGSKA (reference sequence). The CDR3 nucleotides read TGCAGTGCTAGTTGGGAGACCCAGTACTTC. Its translation: CSASWETQYF.

The V call is TRBV2, the J call TRBJ2-6, with a weak D call TRBD2 (6 bases). The V end was cut by 4 bases, the J end by 0 bases, with 13 bases between. There are 17 residues in the CDR3. CDR1 and CDR2 (germline): SNHLY, FYNNEI. For the CDR3, the DNA is TGTGCCAGCAGTGGACGGGGGAGCCACTCTGGGGCCAACGTCCTGACTTTC. Residues: CASSGRGSHSGANVLTF.

V and J are TRBV4-2 and TRBJ2-1; 10 nucleotides line up with TRBD1. Germline CDR1 and CDR2: LGHNA and YNFKEQ. CDR3 size: 15 residues. Trimming at V came to 4 bases and at J to 2 bases, leaving 2 bases not matched to a gene. The CDR3 DNA follows: TGTGCCAGCAGCCCGACAGGGGGCCCCTACAATGAGCAGTTCTTC. This translates into CASSPTGGPYNEQFF.

V gene TRBV2 combines with J gene TRBJ2-7, with D hard to call. CDR1 SNHLY and CDR2 FYNNEI come from the germline V gene. V lost 8 bases and J 3 bases, leaving 11 bases between the germline ends. The CDR3 sequence is 12 residues long. CDR3 sequence (DNA): TGTGCCAGCTCACTTCATCACTACGAGCAGTACTTC. Translation gives CASSLHHYEQYF.

The chain employs TRBV12-3 or TRBV12-4 and TRBJ2-7; D not resolved. V was clipped by 2 bases and J by 5 bases, with 7 bases between them. This CDR3 region has 12 residues. DNA of the CDR3: TGTGCCAGCAGTTTATTCTACGACGAGCAGTACTTC. Amino acids: CASSLFYDEQYF.

The chain uses TRBV6-6 and TRBJ1-2, with 8 bases lining up with TRBD1. CDR1 and CDR2 (germline): MNHNY, SVGAGI (reference sequence). The J segment lost 6 bases and the V segment lost 6 bases, leaving 6 bases of the junction unmatched. The CDR3 spans 13 residues. CDR3: CASRTGGDNGYTF. CDR3 DNA sequence: TGTGCCAGCAGAACAGGGGGAGACAATGGCTACACCTTC.

The V and J genes are TRBV28 and TRBJ2-6; D possibly corresponds to TRBD1 (5 bases). Trimming removed 6 bases at V and 2 bases at J, with 11 bases between. The CDR3 loop spans 15 amino acids. Per germline, CDR1 MDHEN and CDR2 SYDVKM. The CDR3 DNA follows: TGTGCCAGCAGATCAGGGCTCCCTGGGGCCAACGTCCTGACTTTC. Amino acids: CASRSGLPGANVLTF.

This rearrangement joins TRBV5-1 to TRBJ1-3; D is ambiguous. The CDR3 is 16 residues long. Germline CDR1 SGHRS, CDR2 YFSETQ. V lost 0 bases, J lost 0 bases, and 10 bases lay in between. CDR3 in amino acids: CASSLEHPSSGNTIYF. CDR3 coding DNA: TGCGCCAGCAGCTTGGAGCACCCGAGCTCTGGAAACACCATATATTTT.

V gene TRBV6-5 combines with J gene TRBJ1-2, with 8 nucleotides matching TRBD1. Germline V gene data show CDR1 as MNHEY and CDR2 as SVGAGI. CDR3 length: 13 amino acids. V dropped 6 bases and J dropped 4; count of bases not matched to a gene: 4. The CDR3 protein is CASRRGTGYGYTF. The CDR3 DNA reads as TGTGCCAGCAGACGAGGGACAGGCTATGGCTACACCTTC.

The chain combines TRBV9 with TRBJ1-2; unclear D gene. From germline, CDR1 is SGDLS and CDR2 YYNGEE. Trimming took off 0 bases at V and 1 base at J, with 16 bases between the two ends. CDR3 length: 17 amino acids. The chain's CDR3 is CASSVVSSQWGNYGYTF. CDR3 DNA: TGTGCCAGCAGCGTAGTAAGTAGCCAATGGGGTAACTATGGCTACACCTTC.

V usage is TRBV9 and J usage is TRBJ2-2, with D possibly called TRBD1 or TRBD2 (7 bases each). From germline, CDR1 is SGDLS and CDR2 YYNGEE. The V gene lost 4 bases and the J gene lost 4 bases, with 14 bases spanning the gap. This CDR3 is built from 15 residues. The CDR3 is CASSLTGRVTGELFF. The CDR3 DNA follows: TGTGCCAGCAGCTTGACAGGGAGGGTCACCGGGGAGCTGTTTTTT. The entire variable domain, with the rest obtained from reference TRBV9 and TRBJ2-2, is as follows: DSGVTQTPKHLITATGQRVTLRCSPRSGDLSVYWYQQSLDQGLQFLIQYYNGEERAKGNILERFSAQQFPDLHSELNLSSLELGDSALYFCASSLTGRVTGELFFGEGSRLTVL.

The chain carries TRBV29-1 and TRBJ1-1; possibly TRBD1 for D (6 bases). V was cut by 6 bases and J by 1 base, with 12 bases left in between. The germline CDR1 and CDR2 sequences are SQVTM and ANQGSEA. The CDR3 is 13 amino acids. CDR3 sequence: CSVQEGGNTEAFF. The CDR3 nucleotides are TGCAGCGTCCAGGAGGGGGGGAACACTGAAGCTTTCTTT.

The chain couples TRBV19 to TRBJ2-7; 7 bases fit TRBD1. CDR3 length: 16 amino acids. CDR1 and CDR2 (germline): LNHDA, SQIVND (reference sequence). The V gene end was trimmed by 5 bases and the J gene end by 3 bases; junction bases not matched to a gene: 13. This CDR3 is CASSGGGQSSVYEQYF. The CDR3 DNA follows: TGTGCCAGTAGTGGTGGGGGACAGTCATCCGTCTACGAGCAGTACTTC.